The 3 T cell receptor beta chains presented below share a single source sample, sequenced in a study of long-term antiretroviral therapy in people with HIV. Researchers report immunoSEQ v3.0 was run at survey level. The assay was immunoSEQ multiplex PCR, and TCRdb's table has in-frame clones only and misses some. The profile shows about 38,000 clones, over 80% of them singletons. Sequenced material: unsorted PBMCs, taken 1.5 years after starting antiretroviral therapy. The receptors were gathered from a man aged 18 to 35 with HIV.

This clone was observed once. The V gene is TRBV5-6, the J gene TRBJ2-1; 9 bases are shared with TRBD2. The germline CDR1 and CDR2 sequences are SGHDT and YYEEEE. V gave up 0 bases and J gave up 4 bases; unmatched junction bases: 5. The CDR3 length is 16 residues. The CDR3, as DNA: TGTGCCAGCAGCTTGGCTCGCCTAGCGGGGTACAATGAGCAGTTCTTC. Translation gives CASSLARLAGYNEQFF.

The chain uses TRBV27 and TRBJ2-5, with D perhaps TRBD2 (6 bases). The CDR3 is 17 residues long. V was cut by 4 bases and J by 1 base, with 19 bases left in between. Germline values: CDR1 MNHEY, CDR2 SMNVEV (reference sequence). In DNA form, the CDR3 reads TGTGCCAGCAGTTCCTTGGGGTTTAGCGGAGCCCAAGAGACCCAGTACTTC. It yields the protein CASSSLGFSGAQETQYF.

This chain connects TRBV6-1 to TRBJ2-7, with D perhaps being TRBD1 or TRBD2 (5 bases each). V was clipped by 8 bases and J by 5 bases, with 19 bases between them. This CDR3 is built from 14 residues. CDR1 and CDR2 (germline): MNHNS, SASEGT. The CDR3: CASQKEGPGDEQYF. The CDR3 bases are TGTGCCAGCCAAAAAGAGGGACCGGGCGACGAGCAGTACTTC.